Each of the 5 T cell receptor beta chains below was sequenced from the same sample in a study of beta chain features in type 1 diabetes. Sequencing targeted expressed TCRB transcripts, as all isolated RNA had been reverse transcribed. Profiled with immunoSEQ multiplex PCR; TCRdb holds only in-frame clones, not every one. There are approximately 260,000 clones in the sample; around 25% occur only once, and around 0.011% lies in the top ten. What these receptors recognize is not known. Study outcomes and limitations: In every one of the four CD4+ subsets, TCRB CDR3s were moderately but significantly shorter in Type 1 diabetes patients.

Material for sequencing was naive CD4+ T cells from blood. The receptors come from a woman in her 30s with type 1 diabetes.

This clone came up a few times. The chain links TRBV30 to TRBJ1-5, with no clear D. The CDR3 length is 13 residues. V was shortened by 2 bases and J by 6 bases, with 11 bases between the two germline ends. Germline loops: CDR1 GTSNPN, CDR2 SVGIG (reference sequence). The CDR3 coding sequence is TGTGCCTGGAGTAACGGAGGAGGTCAGCCCCAGCATTTT. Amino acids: CAWSNGGGQPQHF.

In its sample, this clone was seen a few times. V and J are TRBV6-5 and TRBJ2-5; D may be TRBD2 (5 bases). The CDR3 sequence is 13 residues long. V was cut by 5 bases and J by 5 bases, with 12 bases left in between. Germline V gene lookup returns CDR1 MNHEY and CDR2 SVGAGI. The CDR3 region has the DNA TGTGCCAGCAGTACCCGGGATCTGGAGACCCAGTACTTC. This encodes CASSTRDLETQYF.

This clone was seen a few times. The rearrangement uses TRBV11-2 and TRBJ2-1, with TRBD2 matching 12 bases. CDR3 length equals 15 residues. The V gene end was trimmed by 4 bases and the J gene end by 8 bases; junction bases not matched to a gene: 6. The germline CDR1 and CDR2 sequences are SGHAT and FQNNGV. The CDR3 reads CASSSRTSGIDEQFF. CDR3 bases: TGTGCCAGCAGCTCCCGGACTAGCGGGATTGATGAGCAGTTCTTC.

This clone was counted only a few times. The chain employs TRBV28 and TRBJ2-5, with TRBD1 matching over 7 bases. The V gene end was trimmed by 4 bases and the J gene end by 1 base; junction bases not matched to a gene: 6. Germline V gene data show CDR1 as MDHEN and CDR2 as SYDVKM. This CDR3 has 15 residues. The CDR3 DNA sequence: TGTGCCAGCAGTTCCCGGTGGGACAGCCAAGAGACCCAGTACTTC. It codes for CASSSRWDSQETQYF.

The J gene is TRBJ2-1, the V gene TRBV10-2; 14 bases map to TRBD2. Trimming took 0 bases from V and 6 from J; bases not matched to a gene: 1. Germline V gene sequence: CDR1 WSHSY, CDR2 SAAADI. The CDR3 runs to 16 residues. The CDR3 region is CASSESGTSGSNEQFF. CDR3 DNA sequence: TGCGCCAGCAGTGAGTCGGGGACTAGCGGGAGCAATGAGCAGTTCTTC.